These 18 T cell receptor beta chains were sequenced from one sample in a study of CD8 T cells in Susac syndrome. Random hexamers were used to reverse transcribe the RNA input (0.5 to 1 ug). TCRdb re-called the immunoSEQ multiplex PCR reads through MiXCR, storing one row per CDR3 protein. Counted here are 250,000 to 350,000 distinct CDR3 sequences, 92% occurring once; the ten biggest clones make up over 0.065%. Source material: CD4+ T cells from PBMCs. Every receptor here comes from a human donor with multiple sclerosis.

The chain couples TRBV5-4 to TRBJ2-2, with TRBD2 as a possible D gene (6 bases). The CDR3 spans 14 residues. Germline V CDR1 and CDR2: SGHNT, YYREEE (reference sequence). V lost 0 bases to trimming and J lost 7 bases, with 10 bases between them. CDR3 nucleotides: TGTGCCAGCAGCTTGGGCGGGACGGGCGGGGAGCTGTTTTTT. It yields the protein CASSLGGTGGELFF.

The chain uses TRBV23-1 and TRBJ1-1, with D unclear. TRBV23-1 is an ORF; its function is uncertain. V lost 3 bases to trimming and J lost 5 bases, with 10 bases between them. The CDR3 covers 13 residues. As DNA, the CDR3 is TGCGCCAGCAGTCACGTCCTGGGGACTGAAGCTTTCTTT. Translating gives CASSHVLGTEAFF.

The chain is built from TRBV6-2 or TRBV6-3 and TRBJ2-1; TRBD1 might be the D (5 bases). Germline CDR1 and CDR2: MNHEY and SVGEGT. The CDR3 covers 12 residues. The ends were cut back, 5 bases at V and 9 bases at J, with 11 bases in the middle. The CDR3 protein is CASSDSLIEQFF. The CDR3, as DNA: TGTGCCAGCAGTGACAGCCTAATTGAGCAGTTCTTC.

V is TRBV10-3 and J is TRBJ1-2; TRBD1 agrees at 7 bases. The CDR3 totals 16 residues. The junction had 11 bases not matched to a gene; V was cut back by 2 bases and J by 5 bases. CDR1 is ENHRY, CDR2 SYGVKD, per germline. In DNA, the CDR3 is TGTGCCATCAGTGAGGTAGGGACAGAATCACTGTATGGCTACACCTTC. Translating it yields CAISEVGTESLYGYTF.

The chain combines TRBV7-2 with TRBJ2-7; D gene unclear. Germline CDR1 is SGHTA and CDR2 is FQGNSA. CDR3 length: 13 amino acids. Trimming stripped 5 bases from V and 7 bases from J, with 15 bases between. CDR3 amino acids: CASSESALLEQYF. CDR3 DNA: TGTGCCAGCAGCGAATCGGCCCTTCTGGAGCAGTACTTC.

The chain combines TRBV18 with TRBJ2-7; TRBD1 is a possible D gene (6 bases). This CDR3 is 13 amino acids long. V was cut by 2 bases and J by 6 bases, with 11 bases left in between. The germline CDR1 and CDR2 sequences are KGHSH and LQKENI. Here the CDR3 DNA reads TGTGCCAGCTCACCAGGGCCGACAGGCGAGCAGTACTTC. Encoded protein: CASSPGPTGEQYF.

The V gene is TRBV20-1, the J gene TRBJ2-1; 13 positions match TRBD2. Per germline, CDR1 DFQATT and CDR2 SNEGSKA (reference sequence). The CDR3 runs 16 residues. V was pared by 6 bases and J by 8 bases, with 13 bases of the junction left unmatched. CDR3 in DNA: TGCAGTGCCCTTGGACTAGCGGGAGACGGGAGGCATGAGCAGTTCTTC. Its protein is CSALGLAGDGRHEQFF.

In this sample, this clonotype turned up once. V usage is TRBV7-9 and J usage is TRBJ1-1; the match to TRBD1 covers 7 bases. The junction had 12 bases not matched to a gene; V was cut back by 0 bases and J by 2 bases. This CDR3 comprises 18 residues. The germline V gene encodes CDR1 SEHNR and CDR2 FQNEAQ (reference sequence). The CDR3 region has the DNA TGTGCCAGCAGCTTAGCGCACAGTCGGGACAGAGTTAACACTGAAGCTTTCTTT. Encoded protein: CASSLAHSRDRVNTEAFF. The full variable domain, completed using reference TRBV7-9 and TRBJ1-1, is DTGVSQNPRHKITKRGQNVTFRCDPISEHNRLYWYRQTLGQGPEFLTYFQNEAQLEKSRLLSDRFSAERPKGSFSTLEIQRTEQGDSAMYLCASSLAHSRDRVNTEAFFGQGTRLTVV.

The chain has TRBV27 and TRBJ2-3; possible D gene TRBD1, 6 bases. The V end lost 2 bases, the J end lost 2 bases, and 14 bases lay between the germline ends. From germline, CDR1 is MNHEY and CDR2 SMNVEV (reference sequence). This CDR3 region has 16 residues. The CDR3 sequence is CASSLRGPGHTDTQYF. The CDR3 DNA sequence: TGTGCCAGCAGTTTAAGGGGACCGGGACACACAGATACGCAGTATTTT.

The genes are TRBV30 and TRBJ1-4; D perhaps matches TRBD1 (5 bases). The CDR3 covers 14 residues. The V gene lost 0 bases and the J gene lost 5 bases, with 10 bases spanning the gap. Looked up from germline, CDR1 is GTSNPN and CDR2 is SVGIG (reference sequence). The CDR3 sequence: CAWSVGVENEKLFF. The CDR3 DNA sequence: TGTGCCTGGAGTGTAGGGGTCGAGAATGAAAAACTGTTTTTT.

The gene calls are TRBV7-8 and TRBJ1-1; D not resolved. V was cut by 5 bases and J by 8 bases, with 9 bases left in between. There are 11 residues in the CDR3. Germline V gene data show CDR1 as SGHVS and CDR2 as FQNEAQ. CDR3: CASSGLGEAFF. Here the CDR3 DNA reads TGTGCCAGCAGCGGCTTGGGGGAAGCTTTCTTT. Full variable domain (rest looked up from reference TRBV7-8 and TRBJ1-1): GAGVSQSPRYKVAKRGQDVALRCDPISGHVSLFWYQQALGQGPEFLTYFQNEAQLDKSGLPSDRFFAERPEGSVSTLKIQRTQQEDSAVYLCASSGLGEAFFGQGTRLTVV.

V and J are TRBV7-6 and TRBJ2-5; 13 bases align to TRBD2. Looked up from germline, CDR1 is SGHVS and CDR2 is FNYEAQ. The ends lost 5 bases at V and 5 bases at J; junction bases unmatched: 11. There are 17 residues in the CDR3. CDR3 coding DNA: TGTGCCAGCAGCCAAGCCCCGAGACTAGCGGGAGGCGAGACCCAGTACTTC. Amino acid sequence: CASSQAPRLAGGETQYF.

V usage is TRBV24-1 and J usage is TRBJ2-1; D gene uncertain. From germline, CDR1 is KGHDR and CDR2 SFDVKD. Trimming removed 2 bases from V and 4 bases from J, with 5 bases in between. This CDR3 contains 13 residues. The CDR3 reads CATSDSNYNEQFF. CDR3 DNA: TGTGCCACCAGTGATTCAAATTACAATGAGCAGTTCTTC.

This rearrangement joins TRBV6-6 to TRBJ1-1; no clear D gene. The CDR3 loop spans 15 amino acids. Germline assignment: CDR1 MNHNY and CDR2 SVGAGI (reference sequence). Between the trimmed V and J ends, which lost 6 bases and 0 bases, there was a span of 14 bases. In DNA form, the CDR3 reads TGTGCCAGCAGCCTATCACCAAGCATGAACACTGAAGCTTTCTTT. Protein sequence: CASSLSPSMNTEAFF.

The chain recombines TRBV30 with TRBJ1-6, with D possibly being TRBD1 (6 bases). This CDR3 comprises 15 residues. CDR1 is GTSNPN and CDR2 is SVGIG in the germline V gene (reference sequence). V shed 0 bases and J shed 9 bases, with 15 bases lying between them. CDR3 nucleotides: TGTGCCTGGAGTGTACCCCCCCACAGGGTTTCACCCCTCCACTTT. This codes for CAWSVPPHRVSPLHF.

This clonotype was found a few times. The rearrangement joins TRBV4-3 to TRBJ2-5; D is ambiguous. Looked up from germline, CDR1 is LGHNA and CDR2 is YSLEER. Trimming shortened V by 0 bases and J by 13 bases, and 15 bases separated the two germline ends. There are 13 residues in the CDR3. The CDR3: CASSQDVRLVLYF. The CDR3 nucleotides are TGCGCCAGCAGCCAAGATGTACGGCTTGTTCTGTACTTC.

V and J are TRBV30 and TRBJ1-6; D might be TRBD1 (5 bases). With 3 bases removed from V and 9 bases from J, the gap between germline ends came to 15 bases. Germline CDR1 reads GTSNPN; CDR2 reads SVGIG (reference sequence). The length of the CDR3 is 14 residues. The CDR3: CAWRVGVVFSPLHF. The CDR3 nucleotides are TGTGCCTGGAGAGTAGGGGTAGTTTTTTCACCCCTCCACTTT.

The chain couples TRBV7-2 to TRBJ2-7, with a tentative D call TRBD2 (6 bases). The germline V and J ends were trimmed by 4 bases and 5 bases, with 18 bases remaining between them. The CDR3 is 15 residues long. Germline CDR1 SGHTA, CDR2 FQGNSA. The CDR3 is CASSSQPGEVDEQYF. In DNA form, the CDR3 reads TGTGCCAGCAGCTCCCAGCCGGGGGAAGTCGACGAGCAGTACTTC.